The 22 T cell receptor beta chains given below trace back to one sample, sequenced in a study of OX40 agonist ivuxolimab in advanced cancers. The library was prepared using the immunoSEQ multiplex PCR assay. TCRdb carries this immuneACCESS record with in-frame sequences only. Its versions omit some clonotypes, under half of them owing to an unresolved V gene in the studies checked, with the rest unexplained. The sample table contains roughly 35,000 clones; only one count was recorded for roughly 79% of them. The ten largest account for around 1.5% of the sample. Sequenced material: CD4+ or CD8+ T cells sorted from blood, taken in a trial of the OX40 agonist ivuxolimab. The receptor set was obtained from an adult with an advanced solid tumor such as melanoma, head and neck, liver or kidney cancer.

The V call is TRBV5-4, the J call TRBJ1-6; unclear D gene. The CDR3 spans 13 residues. Per the germline V gene, CDR1 is SGHNT and CDR2 is YYREEE (reference sequence). Trimming pared 0 bases from V and 10 bases from J, leaving 8 bases between. The CDR3 reads CASSLEAGSPLHF. DNA for the CDR3: TGTGCCAGCAGCTTGGAGGCTGGGTCACCCCTCCACTTT. Using reference TRBV5-4 and TRBJ1-6 for the parts outside the CDR3, the full variable domain is ETGVTQSPTHLIKTRGQQVTLRCSSQSGHNTVSWYQQALGQGPQFIFQYYREEENGRGNFPPRFSGLQFPNYSSELNVNALELDDSALYLCASSLEAGSPLHFGNGTRLTVT.

This chain joins TRBV7-9 and TRBJ2-1; 9 bases align to TRBD2. Germline loops: CDR1 SEHNR, CDR2 FQNEAQ (reference sequence). V lost 7 bases, J lost 6 bases, and 7 bases stayed unmatched. The CDR3 length is 14 residues. The CDR3 loop reads CASTISGSVNEQFF. The CDR3 coding sequence is TGTGCCAGCACCATTAGCGGGAGTGTCAATGAGCAGTTCTTC. The variable domain in full, completed from reference TRBV7-9 and TRBJ2-1, reads DTGVSQNPRHKITKRGQNVTFRCDPISEHNRLYWYRQTLGQGPEFLTYFQNEAQLEKSRLLSDRFSAERPKGSFSTLEIQRTEQGDSAMYLCASTISGSVNEQFFGPGTRLTVL.

This clone has more than one count but fewer than ten. This sequence joins TRBV11-3 and TRBJ2-3; no clear D gene. CDR1 and CDR2 (germline): SGHNT, YENEEA. The CDR3 contains 14 residues. V was pared by 5 bases and J by 6 bases, with 15 bases between. The CDR3 DNA is TGTGCCAGCAGCCAATCCCCCGGTCGCGATACGCAGTATTTT. Amino acid sequence: CASSQSPGRDTQYF.

The J gene is TRBJ1-1, the V gene TRBV7-3; TRBD1 matches at 7 bases. The CDR3 runs 16 residues. Germline V gene lookup returns CDR1 SGHTA and CDR2 FQGTGA. J was trimmed by 0 bases and V by 5 bases; bases with no gene match: 9. CDR3 DNA sequence: TGTGCCAGCAGCGTCCAGGGGGGAACAGTGAACACTGAAGCTTTCTTT. This codes for CASSVQGGTVNTEAFF.

This clone was counted between two and nine times. The rearrangement joins TRBV7-9 to TRBJ2-3, with 9 nucleotides matching TRBD2. Germline assignment: CDR1 SEHNR and CDR2 FQNEAQ (reference sequence). J gave up 2 bases and V 0 bases, and 6 bases lay outside the gene matches. The length of the CDR3 is 17 residues. The CDR3 here is CASSLATSGHPTDTQYF. Written as DNA, the CDR3 is TGTGCCAGCAGCTTAGCCACTAGCGGGCATCCCACAGATACGCAGTATTTT. The full variable domain, in which reference TRBV7-9 and TRBJ2-3 provide the parts outside the CDR3, is DTGVSQNPRHKITKRGQNVTFRCDPISEHNRLYWYRQTLGQGPEFLTYFQNEAQLEKSRLLSDRFSAERPKGSFSTLEIQRTEQGDSAMYLCASSLATSGHPTDTQYFGPGTRLTVL.

The chain employs TRBV7-2 and TRBJ1-2; D perhaps matches TRBD1 (5 bases). V lost 5 bases and J lost 6, with 19 bases in between. CDR3 length: 15 amino acids. Per the germline V gene, CDR1 is SGHTA and CDR2 is FQGNSA. CDR3 protein: CASSPSRAGRNGYTF. The CDR3 bases are TGTGCCAGCAGCCCGAGTCGGGCAGGGAGGAATGGCTACACCTTC. The full variable domain, in which reference TRBV7-2 and TRBJ1-2 provide the parts outside the CDR3, is GAGVSQSPSNKVTEKGKDVELRCDPISGHTALYWYRQSLGQGLEFLIYFQGNSAPDKSGLPSDRFSAERTGGSVSTLTIQRTQQEDSAVYLCASSPSRAGRNGYTFGSGTRLTVV.

This sequence joins TRBV10-1 and TRBJ2-5, with 7 bases aligning to TRBD1. CDR1 is WNHNN and CDR2 is SYGVQD in the germline V gene (reference sequence). CDR3 length: 16 amino acids. The J segment lost 7 bases and the V segment lost 4 bases, leaving 15 bases of the junction unmatched. The CDR3, as DNA: TGCGCCAGCAGTGGAAGGGGGCGCAAGGGGATGTGGACCCAGTACTTC. It is translated as CASSGRGRKGMWTQYF.

The rearrangement links TRBV19 to TRBJ2-2; 8 positions agree with TRBD1. V lost 8 bases to trimming and J lost 6 bases; unmatched junction nucleotides: 8. The germline gives CDR1 LNHDA, CDR2 SQIVND (reference sequence). The CDR3 loop spans 14 amino acids. This CDR3 reads CASRVQGAPGELFF. The CDR3, as DNA: TGTGCCAGTCGGGTCCAGGGGGCCCCCGGGGAGCTGTTTTTT.

This clone has just a few counts. This chain joins TRBV11-2 and TRBJ2-7; tentatively, D is TRBD1 (6 bases). This CDR3 region has 15 residues. Germline lookup yields CDR1 SGHAT and CDR2 FQNNGV. V lost 0 bases, J lost 5 bases, and 14 bases lay in between. The CDR3 here is CASSLDGVPGDEQYF. In DNA form, the CDR3 reads TGTGCCAGCAGCTTAGATGGGGTACCAGGGGACGAGCAGTACTTC.

This clone has only one observation. The chain has TRBV2 and TRBJ2-1; 8 positions match TRBD2. The V and J ends lost 8 bases and 7 bases, in that order; junction bases with no gene match: 10. The germline V gene encodes CDR1 SNHLY and CDR2 FYNNEI. The CDR3 consists of 14 residues. The CDR3 loop reads CASLREVLVNEQFF. CDR3 DNA sequence: TGTGCCAGCTTGCGGGAGGTACTAGTAAATGAGCAGTTCTTC.

The CDR3 loop reads CASSGRTSGITDTQYF. The CDR3 DNA reads TGTGCCAGCTCGGGGAGGACTAGCGGTATCACAGATACGCAGTATTTT. The chain carries TRBV18 and TRBJ2-3; 10 bases fit TRBD2. There are 16 residues in the CDR3. Germline V gene sequence: CDR1 KGHSH, CDR2 LQKENI. Losses at the gene ends were 6 bases for V and 2 bases for J; bases not matched to a gene: 8.

This clone was counted once. The genes are TRBV4-3 and TRBJ2-3; no firm D call. Germline CDR1 and CDR2: LGHNA and YSLEER. The CDR3 length is 14 residues. Trimming took off 1 base at V and 2 bases at J, with 7 bases between the two ends. In DNA, the CDR3 is TGCGCCAGCAGCCAAGGCACACACACAGATACGCAGTATTTT. Its translation is CASSQGTHTDTQYF.

CDR3 sequence reads: CASSYAGQGINGYTF. Written as DNA, the CDR3 is TGTGCCAGCAGTTACGCGGGACAGGGTATTAATGGCTACACCTTC. The V and J genes are TRBV6-6 and TRBJ1-2; 9 nucleotides match TRBD1. The trim removed 2 bases at V and 6 bases at J, leaving 7 bases unmatched. The CDR3 runs 15 residues. CDR1 MNHNY and CDR2 SVGAGI come from the germline V gene (reference sequence).

V gene TRBV27 combines with J gene TRBJ2-1; TRBD2 aligns across 11 bases. Germline V gene data show CDR1 as MNHEY and CDR2 as SMNVEV (reference sequence). This CDR3 contains 15 residues. With V trimmed by 10 bases and J by 10 bases, 15 bases remained unmatched. The CDR3 bases are TGTGCCACGGAAGCCGGACTAGCGGGCGGGCGGGAGCAGTTCTTC. Encoded protein: CATEAGLAGGREQFF.

V is TRBV5-6 and J is TRBJ1-5; D not certain. Germline values: CDR1 SGHDT, CDR2 YYEEEE. The CDR3 consists of 15 residues. V was shortened by 4 bases and J by 7 bases, with 18 bases between the two germline ends. The CDR3 is CASSRYSTFEQPQHF. DNA of the CDR3: TGTGCCAGCAGCCGCTACTCCACGTTCGAGCAGCCCCAGCATTTT.

The chain carries TRBV25-1 and TRBJ2-5; D unresolved. In germline, CDR1 is MGHDK, CDR2 SYGVNS. Deletions cut 4 bases from V and 3 bases from J, with 9 bases between. The CDR3 spans 13 residues. The CDR3 loop reads CASSGLGKETQYF. In DNA form, the CDR3 reads TGTGCCAGCAGTGGTCTCGGAAAAGAGACCCAGTACTTC.

The CDR3 here is CASSASFAGYNQPQHF. CDR3 nucleotides: TGCGCCAGCAGCGCTAGTTTCGCGGGGTACAATCAGCCCCAGCATTTT. The chain joins TRBV4-3 to TRBJ1-5; no definite D call. The CDR3 is made up of 16 amino acids. From germline, CDR1 is LGHNA and CDR2 YSLEER. Trimming removed 5 bases from V and 3 bases from J, with 17 bases in between.

The table lists this clone with a few counts. The rearrangement joins TRBV30 to TRBJ1-6; D gene uncertain. Trimming stripped 1 base from V and 7 bases from J, with 11 bases between. There are 14 residues in the CDR3. CDR1 and CDR2 (germline): GTSNPN, SVGIG (reference sequence). The CDR3 is CAWSGISGNSPLHF. For the CDR3, the DNA is TGTGCCTGGAGTGGGATATCGGGGAATTCACCCCTCCACTTT.

This chain joins TRBV5-4 and TRBJ1-1, with D possibly being TRBD1 (5 bases). CDR1 and CDR2 from the germline V gene are SGHNT and YYREEE (reference sequence). This CDR3 comprises 16 residues. V lost 3 bases, J lost 5 bases, and 20 bases lay in between. CDR3 bases: TGTGCCAGCAGCTCTCAGCTGGCGGGGGGGGGAACTGAAGCTTTCTTT. Translating gives CASSSQLAGGGTEAFF. Variable domain in full (rest from reference TRBV5-4 and TRBJ1-1): ETGVTQSPTHLIKTRGQQVTLRCSSQSGHNTVSWYQQALGQGPQFIFQYYREEENGRGNFPPRFSGLQFPNYSSELNVNALELDDSALYLCASSSQLAGGGTEAFFGQGTRLTVV.

This clone has only a few counts. This rearrangement joins TRBV25-1 to TRBJ1-4; no firm D call. The CDR3 sequence is 13 residues long. Trimming shortened V by 3 bases and J by 10 bases, and 12 bases separated the two germline ends. The germline V gene has CDR1 MGHDK and CDR2 SYGVNS. The CDR3 sequence: CASSEGSGVKLFF. The CDR3 bases are TGTGCCAGCAGTGAGGGATCCGGGGTAAAACTGTTTTTT.

The chain recombines TRBV19 with TRBJ2-2, with 9 bases matching TRBD2. CDR3 length: 14 amino acids. Trimming at V came to 7 bases and at J to 3 bases, leaving 3 bases not matched to a gene. Germline V gene lookup returns CDR1 LNHDA and CDR2 SQIVND (reference sequence). CDR3 in DNA: TGTGCCAGTACCCGGACTAGCGACACCGGGGAGCTGTTTTTT. Its protein is CASTRTSDTGELFF.

This clone appeared a single time. The chain is built from TRBV7-3 and TRBJ1-2; TRBD1 might be the D (5 bases). CDR3 length: 13 amino acids. Germline CDR1 and CDR2: SGHTA and FQGTGA. The V and J ends lost 5 bases and 7 bases respectively, with 14 bases between them. CDR3 DNA sequence: TGTGCCAGCAGCCCCAGGGACCTTTTTGGCTACACCTTC. It codes for CASSPRDLFGYTF.